The 17 T cell receptor beta chains presented below share a single source sample, sequenced in a study of blood T cell repertoires in COVID-19. The method was immunoSEQ multiplex PCR; TCRdb's version includes in-frame clones alone and lacks a portion of them. The table records roughly 80,000 clones, almost 85% of them present only once. Sequenced sample: peripheral blood. Receptors were obtained from a human donor in a cohort sampled during active COVID-19.

The V and J genes are TRBV11-2 and TRBJ2-3, with 10 bases aligning to TRBD2. The trim removed 2 bases at V and 1 base at J, leaving 6 bases unmatched. The CDR3 length is 17 residues. Germline V gene data show CDR1 as SGHAT and CDR2 as FQNNGV. CDR3 DNA sequence: TGTGCCAGCAGCTTACTAGCGGGGGCCAGACGCACAGATACGCAGTATTTT. Its protein product is CASSLLAGARRTDTQYF.

The chain uses TRBV4-1 and TRBJ2-7; TRBD1 agrees at 9 bases. Losses at the gene ends were 8 bases for V and 12 bases for J; bases not matched to a gene: 11. This CDR3 has 12 residues. In germline, CDR1 is MGHRA, CDR2 YSYEKL. CDR3 in amino acids: CASGGSGTGTYF. CDR3 DNA: TGCGCCAGCGGGGGATCCGGGACAGGGACGTACTTC.

The chain employs TRBV7-6 and TRBJ1-5, with unresolved D. The ends were cut back, 1 base at V and 7 bases at J, with 11 bases in the middle. Per the germline V gene, CDR1 is SGHVS and CDR2 is FNYEAQ. The CDR3 length is 14 residues. The CDR3 DNA reads TGTGCCAGCAGCTTAGGACCGGGAAGCCAGCCCCAGCATTTT. This translates into CASSLGPGSQPQHF.

The V call is TRBV24-1, the J call TRBJ2-7; the match to TRBD1 covers 7 bases. The CDR3 has 16 residues. Germline CDR1 KGHDR, CDR2 SFDVKD. Losses at the gene ends were 2 bases for V and 1 base for J; bases not matched to a gene: 7. The CDR3: CATSDSGTEPSYEQYF. The CDR3 nucleotides read TGTGCCACCAGTGATTCCGGGACAGAACCTTCCTACGAGCAGTACTTC.

The V call is TRBV2, the J call TRBJ1-1; D perhaps matches TRBD1 (6 bases). CDR1 is SNHLY and CDR2 is FYNNEI in the germline V gene. V was shortened by 6 bases and J by 4 bases, with 12 bases between the two germline ends. The CDR3 consists of 13 residues. The CDR3 protein is CASRLSRGTEAFF. In DNA form, the CDR3 reads TGTGCCAGCAGATTATCCAGGGGCACTGAAGCTTTCTTT.

V is TRBV3-1 (or the pseudogene TRBV3-2) and J is TRBJ2-3, with TRBD2 matching over 7 bases. The CDR3 has 16 residues. Germline CDR1 reads LGHDT; CDR2 reads YNNKEL (reference sequence). The trim removed 3 bases at V and 7 bases at J, leaving 13 bases unmatched. Here the CDR3 reads CASSQGWTSGFYTQYF. The CDR3 nucleotides read TGTGCCAGCAGCCAGGGATGGACTAGTGGGTTTTATACGCAGTATTTT.

The chain has TRBV5-4 and TRBJ1-5; no clear D gene. This CDR3 comprises 15 residues. The germline V and J ends were trimmed by 1 base and 3 bases, with 11 bases remaining between them. CDR1 and CDR2 from the germline V gene are SGHNT and YYREEE (reference sequence). Here the CDR3 DNA reads TGTGCCAGCAGCTTGTACGACATACCCAATCAGCCCCAGCATTTT. The encoded protein is CASSLYDIPNQPQHF.

This chain joins TRBV6-5 and TRBJ2-1; possibly TRBD2 for D (5 bases). The CDR3 extends over 12 amino acids. Per germline, CDR1 MNHEY and CDR2 SVGAGI. V was clipped by 5 bases and J by 7 bases, with 9 bases between them. The CDR3 is CASSTRRNEQFF. The CDR3 DNA follows: TGTGCCAGCAGTACACGGAGGAATGAGCAGTTCTTC.

V is TRBV5-1 and J is TRBJ1-6; maybe TRBD1 (5 bases). The CDR3 extends over 13 amino acids. The V end was cut by 5 bases, the J end by 5 bases, with 8 bases between. CDR1 SGHRS and CDR2 YFSETQ come from the germline V gene. The DNA for the CDR3 is TGCGCCAGCAGGGCGACAGATAATTCACCCCTCCACTTT. Translating it yields CASRATDNSPLHF.

The rearrangement links TRBV12-3 or TRBV12-4 to TRBJ1-3; D uncertain. Trimming pared 6 bases from V and 0 bases from J, leaving 6 bases between. CDR3 size: 13 residues. The CDR3, as DNA: TGTGCCAGCAGGAGAAGCTCTGGAAACACCATATATTTT. Translation gives CASRRSSGNTIYF.

This chain links TRBV24-1 with TRBJ2-2; 8 nucleotides line up with TRBD1. CDR3 size: 14 residues. Trimming at V came to 7 bases and at J to 5 bases, leaving 5 bases not matched to a gene. Germline CDR1 and CDR2: KGHDR and SFDVKD. As DNA, the CDR3 is TGTGCCACCAGAGGACAGGGTGGAACCGGGGAGCTGTTTTTT. Protein product: CATRGQGGTGELFF.

The chain is built from TRBV27 and TRBJ1-5; TRBD1 aligns across 10 bases. V shed 5 bases and J 5 bases; nucleotides not matched to a gene: 15. The germline V gene has CDR1 MNHEY and CDR2 SMNVEV (reference sequence). This CDR3 comprises 18 residues. This CDR3 reads CASSTHGARDRGYQPQHF. The CDR3 DNA reads TGTGCCAGCAGTACCCACGGAGCCCGGGACAGGGGCTATCAGCCCCAGCATTTT.

The genes are TRBV14 and TRBJ2-2; D might be TRBD1 (6 bases). This CDR3 is 13 amino acids long. Germline V gives CDR1 SGHDN, CDR2 FVKESK. V lost 4 bases and J 5 bases, leaving 8 bases between the germline ends. The CDR3 spells CASSRDRTGELFF. The CDR3 DNA sequence: TGTGCCAGCAGCCGAGACAGGACCGGGGAGCTGTTTTTT.

V is TRBV12-5 and J is TRBJ2-5; D possibly corresponds to TRBD1 (6 bases). This CDR3 spans 15 amino acids. Germline CDR1 reads LGHNT; CDR2 reads FRNRAP. Trimming pared 4 bases from V and 3 bases from J, leaving 15 bases between. For the CDR3, the DNA is TGTGCTAGTGGTTCAGGGGCGGGTATTGAAGAGACCCAGTACTTC. Its translation: CASGSGAGIEETQYF.

V and J are TRBV10-1 and TRBJ1-1, with a possible D match to TRBD1 (5 bases). The germline gives CDR1 WNHNN, CDR2 SYGVQD (reference sequence). V was shortened by 0 bases and J by 1 base, with 9 bases between the two germline ends. This CDR3 is built from 15 residues. The CDR3 loop reads CASSESRQSNTEAFF. The CDR3 nucleotides read TGCGCCAGCAGTGAGTCGAGACAGTCGAACACTGAAGCTTTCTTT.

The rearrangement joins TRBV5-1 to TRBJ1-1; 7 bases map to TRBD1. The CDR3 loop spans 15 amino acids. Germline V gives CDR1 SGHRS, CDR2 YFSETQ. The ends lost 4 bases at V and 0 bases at J; junction bases unmatched: 6. DNA for the CDR3: TGCGCCAGCAGCGGGACAGTGGGTCTGAACACTGAAGCTTTCTTT. It translates to CASSGTVGLNTEAFF.

This rearrangement joins TRBV5-5 to TRBJ2-1; 11 bases align to TRBD2. Trimming took 4 bases from V and 4 from J; bases not matched to a gene: 7. Germline CDR1 and CDR2: SGHKS and YYEKEE (reference sequence). The CDR3 contains 16 residues. CDR3 DNA sequence: TGTGCCAGCAGCAAACCGGGACTAGCGGCGTACAATGAGCAGTTCTTC. Its protein product is CASSKPGLAAYNEQFF.